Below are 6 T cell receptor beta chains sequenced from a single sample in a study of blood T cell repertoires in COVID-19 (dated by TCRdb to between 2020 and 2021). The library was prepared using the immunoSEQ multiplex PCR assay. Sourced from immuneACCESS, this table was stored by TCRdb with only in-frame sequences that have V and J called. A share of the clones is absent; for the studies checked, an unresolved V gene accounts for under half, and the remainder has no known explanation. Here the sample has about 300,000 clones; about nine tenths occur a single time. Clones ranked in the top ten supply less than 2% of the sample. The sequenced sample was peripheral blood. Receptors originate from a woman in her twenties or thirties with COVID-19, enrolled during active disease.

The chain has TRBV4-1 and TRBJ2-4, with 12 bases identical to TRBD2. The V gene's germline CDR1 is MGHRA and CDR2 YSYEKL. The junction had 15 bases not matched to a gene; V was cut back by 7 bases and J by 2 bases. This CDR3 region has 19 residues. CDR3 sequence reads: CASTFTRASGGETKNIQYF. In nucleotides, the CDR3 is TGCGCCAGCACCTTTACCCGGGCTAGCGGGGGGGAAACCAAAAACATTCAGTACTTC.

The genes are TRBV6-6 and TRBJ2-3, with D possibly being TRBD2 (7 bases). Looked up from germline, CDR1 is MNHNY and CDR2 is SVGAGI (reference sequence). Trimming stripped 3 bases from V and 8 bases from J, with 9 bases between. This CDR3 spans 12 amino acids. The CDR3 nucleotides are TGTGCCAGCAGTTATGGGGGGGCTACGCAGTATTTT. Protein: CASSYGGATQYF.

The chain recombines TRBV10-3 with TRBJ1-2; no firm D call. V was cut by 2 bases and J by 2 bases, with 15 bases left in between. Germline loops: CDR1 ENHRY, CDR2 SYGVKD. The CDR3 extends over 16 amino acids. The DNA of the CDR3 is TGTGCCATCAGTGAGACCCAGGCAGACATCAACTATGGCTACACCTTC. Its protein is CAISETQADINYGYTF.

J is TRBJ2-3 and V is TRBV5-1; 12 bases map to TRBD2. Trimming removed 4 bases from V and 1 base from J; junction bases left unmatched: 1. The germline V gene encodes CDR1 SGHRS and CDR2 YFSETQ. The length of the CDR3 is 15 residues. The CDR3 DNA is TGCGCCAGCAGCCGGACTAGCGGGGGCACAGATACGCAGTATTTT. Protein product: CASSRTSGGTDTQYF.

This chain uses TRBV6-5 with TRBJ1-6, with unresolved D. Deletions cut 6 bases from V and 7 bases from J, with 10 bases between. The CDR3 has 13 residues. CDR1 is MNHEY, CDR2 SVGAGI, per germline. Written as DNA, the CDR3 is TGTGCCAGCAGGGCACAGTCGAATTCACCCCTCCACTTT. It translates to CASRAQSNSPLHF.

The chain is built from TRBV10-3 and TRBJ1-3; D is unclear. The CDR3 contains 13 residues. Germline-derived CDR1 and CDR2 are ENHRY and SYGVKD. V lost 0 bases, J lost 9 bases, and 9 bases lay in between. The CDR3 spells CAISESTGGTIYF. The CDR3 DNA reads TGTGCCATCAGTGAGTCGACTGGAGGCACCATATATTTT.